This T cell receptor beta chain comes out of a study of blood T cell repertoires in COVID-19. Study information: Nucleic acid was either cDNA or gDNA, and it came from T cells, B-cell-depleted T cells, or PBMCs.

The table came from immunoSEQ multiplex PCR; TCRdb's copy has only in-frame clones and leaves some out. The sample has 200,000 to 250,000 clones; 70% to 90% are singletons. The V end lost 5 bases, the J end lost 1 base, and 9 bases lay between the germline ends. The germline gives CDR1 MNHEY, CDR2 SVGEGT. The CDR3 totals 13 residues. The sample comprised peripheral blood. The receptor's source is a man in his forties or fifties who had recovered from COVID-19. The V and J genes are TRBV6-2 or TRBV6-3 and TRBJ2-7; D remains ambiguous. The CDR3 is CASSPPLSYEQYF. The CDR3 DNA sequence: TGTGCCAGCAGTCCCCCTCTGTCCTACGAGCAGTACTTC.